Listed below are T cell receptor beta chains from one sample, sequenced in a study of shared clonotypes between healthy human individuals. The data were produced by immunoSEQ multiplex PCR, yet TCRdb's version contains in-frame clones alone and is incomplete. The sample records hundreds of thousands of clones, over 65% being singletons. Sequencing was carried out using memory CD4+ T cells sorted from blood. The receptor source for this set is a woman in her thirties in good health. Each CDR3 is given without its conserved first and last residue. A D gene is named only where the DNA matches it firmly. Part of the rows lack a size; the others show once, few, many or a class for expanded clones.

d_gene	abundance	len	v_gene	CDR3aa
.	.	9	TRBV30	AWSGDTEAF
.	.	14	TRBV5-1	ASSYAGGGRDEKLF
.	once	12	TRBV5-4	ASSPGGRGTEAF
.	.	10	TRBV18	ASSRDYNEQF
.	.	12	TRBV5-4	ASSLEVAEETQY
.	.	11	TRBV29-1	SAMTDPNYGYT
TRBD1	.	12	TRBV5-6	ASSPTGAGEKLF
.	.	13	TRBV19	ASSIGTLSTDTQY
.	.	12	TRBV29-1	SVLGAESGNTIY
TRBD1	.	10	TRBV27	ASRGQGHEQY
.	.	12	TRBV10-2	ASSELDQNTEAF
.	.	13	TRBV5-1	ASSFYSGRYNEQF
TRBD1	.	13	TRBV2	ASTPRTGLQETQY
.	.	11	TRBV2	ASSEQGGQPQH
.	.	11	TRBV5-1	ASSEGPDTEAF
.	.	9	TRBV2	ASSEEGKLF
TRBD2	few	13	TRBV30	AWSGNSGRTDTQY
.	.	12	TRBV6-1	ASSEAGGGIEQY
.	.	13	TRBV7-3	ASSLTQTNTGELF
.	.	11	TRBV18	ASSSGTAETQY
TRBD2	once	15	TRBV28	ATSDTSQWREGDTQY
.	once	12	TRBV2	ASRHREPNYGYT
.	.	12	TRBV4-1	ASSQLVMNTEAF
TRBD2	once	16	TRBV19	ASSRTWTSGRGGYEQY
.	few	14	TRBV5-5	ASSLGPAANTGELF
.	.	14	TRBV28	ASSSRTAYSYNEQF
.	.	13	TRBV28	ASSIPGQANEKLF
TRBD1	.	13	TRBV6-5	ASSYGGQGAEKLF
.	.	11	TRBV5-4	ASSPRTNNEQF
.	.	14	TRBV7-2	ASSLDRALRTDTQY
.	.	14	TRBV7-8	ASSSTRGRKEETQY
TRBD2	few	16	TRBV25-1	ASSASPGGDGKSYEQY
.	.	13	TRBV9	ASSVASWDVNEQF
.	.	16	TRBV30	AWRGQTSIGSSYNEQF
TRBD2	.	13	TRBV5-1	ASSTIAGVSYEQY
TRBD2	.	14	TRBV6-5	ASSYSIGLAGAEQY
TRBD2	few	13	TRBV7-9	ASSLRTSPYNEQF
TRBD2	.	12	TRBV28	ASSLSGRFNEQF
TRBD1	.	15	TRBV5-6	ASSSTGTGGRSYGYT
.	few	13	TRBV9	ASSDRPPWAEKLF
TRBD1	many	12	TRBV28	ASSLGQGLNGYT
.	.	12	TRBV5-1	ASSKDSTNEKLF
.	.	16	TRBV4-1	ASSQDGRLGAPSYEQY
.	.	14	TRBV28	ASSTTQGSSTDTQY
.	.	12	TRBV10-3	AISDQGIPYEQY
.	many	11	TRBV25-1	ASSGDSTDTQY
TRBD1	few	15	TRBV11-3	ASSLDGGTGGYNEQF